This TCR beta chain was recorded in a study of OX40 agonist ivuxolimab in advanced cancers. The CDR3 totals 13 residues. With 4 bases removed from V and 4 bases from J, the gap between germline ends came to 7 bases. The germline gives CDR1 MNHEY, CDR2 SVGAGI. Measured with immunoSEQ multiplex PCR; TCRdb has only the in-frame clones, and not every one. The table lists fewer than 90,000 clones, 86% of them singletons, with approximately 8% in the top ten. The V and J genes are TRBV6-5 and TRBJ2-2, with D uncertain. This sequence was found in an adult with an advanced solid tumor such as melanoma, head and neck, liver or kidney cancer. Source: CD4+ or CD8+ T cells sorted from blood, taken in a trial of the OX40 agonist ivuxolimab. This CDR3 reads CASSSGSTGELFF. The DNA for the CDR3 is TGTGCCAGCAGTTCCGGCAGCACCGGGGAGCTGTTTTTT.